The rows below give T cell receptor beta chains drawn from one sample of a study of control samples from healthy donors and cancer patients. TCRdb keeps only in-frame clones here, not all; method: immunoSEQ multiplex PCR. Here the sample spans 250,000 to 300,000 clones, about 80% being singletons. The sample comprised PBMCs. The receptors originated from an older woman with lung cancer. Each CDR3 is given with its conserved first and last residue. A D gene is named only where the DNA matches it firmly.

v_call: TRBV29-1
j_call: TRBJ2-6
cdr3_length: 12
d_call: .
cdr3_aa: CSVSDGANVLTF

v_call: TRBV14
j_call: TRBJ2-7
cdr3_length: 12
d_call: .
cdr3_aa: CASSRNRVNQYF

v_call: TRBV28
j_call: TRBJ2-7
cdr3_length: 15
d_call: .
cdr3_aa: CASSARSRPFEEQYF

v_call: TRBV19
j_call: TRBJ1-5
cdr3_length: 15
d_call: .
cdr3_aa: CASRTTGGGNQPQHF

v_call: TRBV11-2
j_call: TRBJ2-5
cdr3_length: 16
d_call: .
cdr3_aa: CASSYRLLGPQETQYF

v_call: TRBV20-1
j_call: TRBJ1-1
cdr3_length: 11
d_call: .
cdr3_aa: CSANPGVQAFF

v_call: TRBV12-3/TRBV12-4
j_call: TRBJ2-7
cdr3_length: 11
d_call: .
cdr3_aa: CASSQHGEQYF

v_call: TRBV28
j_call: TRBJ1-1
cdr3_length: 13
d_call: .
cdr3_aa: CATTRLRGLEAFF

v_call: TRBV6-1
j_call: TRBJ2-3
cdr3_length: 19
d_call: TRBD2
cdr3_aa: CASSEGASGGVFSTDTQYF

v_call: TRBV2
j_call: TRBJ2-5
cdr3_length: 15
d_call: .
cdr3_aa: CASSEFRMAGETQYF

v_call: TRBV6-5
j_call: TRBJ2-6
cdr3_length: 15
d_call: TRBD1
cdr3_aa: CASSRDRAGANVLTF

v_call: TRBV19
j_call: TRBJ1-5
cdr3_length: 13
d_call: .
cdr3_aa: CASSILGDQPQHF

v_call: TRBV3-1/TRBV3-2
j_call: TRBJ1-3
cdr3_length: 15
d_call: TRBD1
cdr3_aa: CASSQRTGSSNTIYF

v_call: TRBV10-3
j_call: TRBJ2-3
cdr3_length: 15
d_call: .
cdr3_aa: CAISSMAPTGDTQYF

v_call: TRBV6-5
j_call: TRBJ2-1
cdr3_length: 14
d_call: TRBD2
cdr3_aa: CASIRTSGRLEQFF

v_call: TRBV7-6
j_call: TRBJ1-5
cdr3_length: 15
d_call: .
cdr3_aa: CASSSGGGWSQPQHF

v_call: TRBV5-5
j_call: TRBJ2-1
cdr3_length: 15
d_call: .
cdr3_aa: CASSSLQKTYNEQFF

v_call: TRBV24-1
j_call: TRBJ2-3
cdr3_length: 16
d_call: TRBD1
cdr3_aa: CATSEATGRSADTQYF

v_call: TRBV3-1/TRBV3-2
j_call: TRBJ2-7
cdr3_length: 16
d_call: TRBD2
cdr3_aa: CASSQEGHRGVYEQYF

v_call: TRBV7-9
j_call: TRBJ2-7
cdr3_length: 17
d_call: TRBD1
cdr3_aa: CASSLGVGQGFSYEQYF

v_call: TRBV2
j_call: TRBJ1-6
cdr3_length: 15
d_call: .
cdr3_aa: CASRSPGSYNSPLHF

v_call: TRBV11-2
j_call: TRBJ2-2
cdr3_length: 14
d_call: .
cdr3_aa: CASSPKGYTGELFF

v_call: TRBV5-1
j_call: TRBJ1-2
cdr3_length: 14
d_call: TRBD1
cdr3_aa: CASREGQGGYGYTF

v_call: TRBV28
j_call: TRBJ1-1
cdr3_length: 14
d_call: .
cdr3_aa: CASRESQVNTEAFF

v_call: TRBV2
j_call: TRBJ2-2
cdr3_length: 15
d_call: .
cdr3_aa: CASRSGSLNTGELFF

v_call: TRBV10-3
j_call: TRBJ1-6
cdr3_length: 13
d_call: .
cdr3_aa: CAISESRDSPLHF

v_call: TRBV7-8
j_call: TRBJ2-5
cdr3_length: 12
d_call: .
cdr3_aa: CASRTQIGTQYF

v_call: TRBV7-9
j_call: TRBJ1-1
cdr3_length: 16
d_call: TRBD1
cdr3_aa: CASSPGGIRGHTEAFF

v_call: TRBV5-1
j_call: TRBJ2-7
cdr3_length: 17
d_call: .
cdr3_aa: CASSLGFQGVTTYEQYF

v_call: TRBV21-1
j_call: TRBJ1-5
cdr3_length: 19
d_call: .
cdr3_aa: CASSKFQGTGREAGQPQHF

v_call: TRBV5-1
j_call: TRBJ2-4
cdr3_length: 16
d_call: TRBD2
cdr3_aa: CASSFSTGTSYGIQYF

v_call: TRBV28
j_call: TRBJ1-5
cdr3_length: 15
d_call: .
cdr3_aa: CASTLGGLSNQPQHF

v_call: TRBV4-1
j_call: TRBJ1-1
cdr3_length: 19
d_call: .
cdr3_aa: CASSHGGAGVGGLNTEAFF

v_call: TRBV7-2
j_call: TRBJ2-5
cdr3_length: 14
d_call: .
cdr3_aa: CASSLNAGQETQYF

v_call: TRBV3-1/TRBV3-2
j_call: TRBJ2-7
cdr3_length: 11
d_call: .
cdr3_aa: CASSTRQEQYF

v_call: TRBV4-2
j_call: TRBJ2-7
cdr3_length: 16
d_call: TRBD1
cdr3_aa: CASSHPGTGEVYEQYF

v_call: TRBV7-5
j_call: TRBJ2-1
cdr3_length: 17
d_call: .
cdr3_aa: CVRSLGTSGRDDNEQFF

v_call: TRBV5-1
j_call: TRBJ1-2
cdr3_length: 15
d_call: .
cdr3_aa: CASSPKPGANYGYTF

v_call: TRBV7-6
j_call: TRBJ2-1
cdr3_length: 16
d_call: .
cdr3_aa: CASSLAAARTYNEQFF

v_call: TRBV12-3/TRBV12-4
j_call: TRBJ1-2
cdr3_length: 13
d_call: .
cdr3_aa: CASSLEGGFGYTF

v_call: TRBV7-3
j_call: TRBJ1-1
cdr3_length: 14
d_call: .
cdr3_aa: CASSLKAVPTEAFF

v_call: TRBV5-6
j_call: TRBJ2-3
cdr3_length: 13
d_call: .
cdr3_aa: CASSPIMTDTQYF

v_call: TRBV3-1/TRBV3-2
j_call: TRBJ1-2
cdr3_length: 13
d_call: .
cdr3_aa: CASSPDLGRNYTF

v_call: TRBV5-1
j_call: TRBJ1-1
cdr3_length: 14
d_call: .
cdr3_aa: CASKVAYMNTEAFF

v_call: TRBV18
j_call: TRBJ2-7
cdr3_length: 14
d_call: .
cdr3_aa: CASSPRDGSYEQYF

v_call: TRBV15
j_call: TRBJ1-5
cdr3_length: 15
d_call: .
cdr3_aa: CATSTRGEGSQPQHF

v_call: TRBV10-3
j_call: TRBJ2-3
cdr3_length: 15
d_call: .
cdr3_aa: CAIITPHACTDTQYF

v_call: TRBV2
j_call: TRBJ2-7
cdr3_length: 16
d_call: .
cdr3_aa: CASSGRGTPVAYEQYF

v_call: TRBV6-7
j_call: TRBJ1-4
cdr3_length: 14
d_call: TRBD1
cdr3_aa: CASSYSTGNEKLFF